The clone carrying this TCR beta chain was seen a handful of times. Its antigen is unidentified. This CDR3 is built from 15 residues. The V gene's germline CDR1 is SQVTM and CDR2 ANQGSEA. V was clipped by 6 bases and J by 3 bases, with 18 bases between them. This sample was included in a study of CD8+ T cells in alopecia areata. Treatment in this sample: oral pan-JAK inhibitor, 5-10 mg twice daily. PBMC-derived CD4+ and CD8+ T cells were sorted. Whole-study results and caveats: With patients, TCR sharing proved less clear than in mice, a difference possibly related to HLA. In blood and scalp, many expanded lesional clones persisted during tofacitinib.

RNA was extracted and reverse transcribed into cDNA as the sequencing template. Clones were read by immunoSEQ multiplex PCR, and TCRdb kept only the in-frame ones, dropping some. The repertoire holds roughly 120,000 clones, with roughly three fifths as singletons. The receptor was derived from a human donor with alopecia areata. J is TRBJ2-1 and V is TRBV29-1, with D possibly TRBD1 on 5 matching bases. Source: CD4+ T cells sorted from blood, taken at week 24, from a patient treated with tofacitinib. CDR3 in DNA: TGCAGCGTGCCGGTGGGGCAGATACTCTACAATGAGCAGTTCTTC. It specifies CSVPVGQILYNEQFF.